A single sample is the source of the 10 T cell receptor beta chains below, sequenced in a study of T cells after yellow fever vaccination. TCRdb recomputed calls from the 5' RACE reads with MiXCR, one row per CDR3 protein. In the table there are some 300,000 distinct CDR3 sequences, less than 9.5% of which are singletons. The sequencing here drew on PBMCs, taken 45 days after the first yellow fever vaccination. These receptors all come from a man in his late teens or twenties who received the YFV17D yellow fever vaccine.

This clonotype has just a few counts. The V call is TRBV14, the J call TRBJ2-7; D is uncertain. Germline V gene sequence: CDR1 SGHDN, CDR2 FVKESK. Trimming took off 0 bases at V and 4 bases at J, with 19 bases between the two ends. CDR3 length: 17 residues. CDR3 DNA: TGTGCCAGCAGCCAAGATAGCATTGGGCAAGTCAGATACGAGCAGTACTTC. Protein sequence: CASSQDSIGQVRYEQYF.

This clonotype was observed a few times. This rearrangement joins TRBV7-9 to TRBJ2-3; tentative D call: TRBD2 (7 bases). The V and J ends lost 5 bases and 1 base respectively, with 16 bases between them. This CDR3 contains 16 residues. Germline lookup yields CDR1 SEHNR and CDR2 FQNEAQ (reference sequence). The CDR3: CASSQRGLAGTDTQYF. CDR3 coding DNA: TGTGCCAGCAGCCAACGGGGGCTAGCGGGCACAGATACGCAGTATTTT. The full variable domain, rest sourced from reference TRBV7-9 and TRBJ2-3, is DTGVSQNPRHKITKRGQNVTFRCDPISEHNRLYWYRQTLGQGPEFLTYFQNEAQLEKSRLLSDRFSAERPKGSFSTLEIQRTEQGDSAMYLCASSQRGLAGTDTQYFGPGTRLTVL.

The V call is TRBV12-3 or TRBV12-4, the J call TRBJ2-4; 8 bases match TRBD2. With 2 bases clipped from V and 4 bases from J, the junction kept 4 bases outside the gene matches. The CDR3 covers 15 residues. CDR3: CASSLTSGHKNIQYF. The DNA for the CDR3 is TGTGCCAGCAGTTTAACTAGCGGCCATAAAAACATTCAGTACTTC.

This clonotype was seen more than once but under ten times. This rearrangement joins TRBV2 to TRBJ2-5; 8 nucleotides agree with TRBD2. Germline CDR1 SNHLY, CDR2 FYNNEI. CDR3 length: 14 amino acids. The J segment lost 3 bases and the V segment lost 6 bases, leaving 6 bases of the junction unmatched. CDR3 nucleotides: TGTGCCAGCAGCATCACTAGCGGCGAAGAGACCCAGTACTTC. Protein sequence: CASSITSGEETQYF. Complete variable domain (other parts from reference TRBV2 and TRBJ2-5): EPEVTQTPSHQVTQMGQEVILRCVPISNHLYFYWYRQILGQKVEFLVSFYNNEISEKSEIFDDQFSVERPDGSNFTLKIRSTKLEDSAMYFCASSITSGEETQYFGPGTRLLVL.

This clonotype was detected only a few times. The chain carries TRBV9 and TRBJ2-1; TRBD2 matches 10 bases. From germline, CDR1 is SGDLS and CDR2 YYNGEE. Trimming took 0 bases from V and 6 from J; bases not matched to a gene: 6. The CDR3 is 16 residues long. The CDR3, as DNA: TGTGCCAGCAGCGTAGTAGCGGGGGGCGTTCTCAATGAGCAGTTCTTC. Its protein product is CASSVVAGGVLNEQFF.

This clonotype turned up a few times. The chain employs TRBV6-5 and TRBJ1-5; 7 bases are shared with TRBD1. Germline CDR1 and CDR2: MNHEY and SVGAGI. The trim removed 4 bases at V and 7 bases at J, leaving 10 bases unmatched. CDR3 size: 15 residues. The DNA of the CDR3 is TGTGCCAGCAGTTCCCAGAACGAAGGGGGCCAGCCCCAGCATTTT. Residues: CASSSQNEGGQPQHF.

There are a few counts of this clonotype. V gene TRBV5-5 combines with J gene TRBJ1-4; weak D call: TRBD1 (5 bases). This CDR3 contains 16 residues. Trimming removed 4 bases from V and 8 bases from J, with 21 bases in between. Looked up from germline, CDR1 is SGHKS and CDR2 is YYEKEE (reference sequence). The CDR3 sequence is CASSPTYGGGNEKLFF. CDR3 sequence (DNA): TGTGCCAGCAGCCCTACCTACGGGGGGGGAAACGAAAAACTGTTTTTT.

In this sample, this clonotype turned up a few times. CDR3 coding DNA: TGTGCCAGCAACACACGACAGGGCCAGCCCCAGCATTTT. It encodes CASNTRQGQPQHF. The chain joins TRBV6-2 or TRBV6-3 to TRBJ1-5, with 7 bases aligning to TRBD1. The CDR3 totals 13 residues. The V and J ends lost 7 bases and 7 bases, in that order; junction bases with no gene match: 7. The V gene's germline CDR1 is MNHEY and CDR2 SVGEGT.

This clonotype was seen only a few times. The chain joins TRBV12-3 or TRBV12-4 to TRBJ1-6; no clear D. V dropped 7 bases and J dropped 3 bases, with 16 bases sitting between them. There are 16 residues in the CDR3. In nucleotides, the CDR3 is TGTGCCAGCACCCAGCGGAGAGCCTTCTATAATTCACCCCTCCACTTT. Translation: CASTQRRAFYNSPLHF.

This clonotype was observed many times. The genes are TRBV12-3 or TRBV12-4 and TRBJ2-5, with a weak D call TRBD2 (7 bases). The CDR3 is made up of 14 amino acids. Trimming took off 7 bases at V and 1 base at J, with 13 bases between the two ends. In DNA, the CDR3 is TGTGCCAGCACTTTCGGGGGGCCCCAAGAGACCCAGTACTTC. Residues: CASTFGGPQETQYF.